These 21 T cell receptor beta chains were all obtained from the same sample, sequenced in a study of T-cell reconstitution after alpha-beta-depleted transplantation in children. During its preparation, the TCRbeta library received unique molecular identifiers. TCRdb passed the PCR reads through MiXCR, listing each CDR3 protein once. The top ten clones hold roughly an eighth of a sample with 550,000 to 600,000 distinct CDR3 sequences, roughly 23% of them seen once. Sequences were derived from PBMCs, mostly from graft donor cells, sampled 360 days after TCRalphabeta/CD19-depleted stem cell transplant. The source is a boy less than two years old who had a stem cell transplant for acute myeloid leukemia, so the T cells may come from the graft donor.

Many counts were recorded for this clonotype. The genes are TRBV12-3 or TRBV12-4 and TRBJ2-5, with D perhaps matching TRBD2 (5 bases). CDR3 length equals 18 residues. The V end was cut by 6 bases, the J end by 4 bases, with 27 bases between. The CDR3: CASSLDRESGSRGETQYF. CDR3 DNA sequence: TGTGCCAGCAGCCTCGACCGAGAGTCGGGGTCCCGGGGAGAGACCCAGTACTTC.

This clonotype was observed at least ten times. The genes are TRBV12-3 or TRBV12-4 and TRBJ1-1; D remains ambiguous. The CDR3 loop spans 17 amino acids. V lost 1 base to trimming and J lost 1 base, with 16 bases between them. Here the CDR3 reads CASSLGAGIPSNTEAFF. CDR3 in DNA: TGTGCCAGCAGTTTAGGTGCGGGGATCCCATCGAACACTGAAGCTTTCTTT.

The genes are TRBV5-1 and TRBJ2-3; D is possibly TRBD2 (7 bases). Germline values: CDR1 SGHRS, CDR2 YFSETQ. The CDR3 runs to 17 residues. V shed 1 base and J shed 5 bases, with 20 bases lying between them. CDR3 loop: CASSLLGGGSRGDTQYF. The CDR3 bases are TGCGCCAGCAGCTTGCTTGGCGGGGGCTCGCGGGGAGATACGCAGTATTTT.

At least ten counts were recorded for this clonotype. V and J are TRBV29-1 and TRBJ2-7, with no clear D. Germline CDR1 reads SQVTM; CDR2 reads ANQGSEA. V was trimmed by 2 bases and J by 4 bases, leaving 18 bases between them. This CDR3 has 15 amino acids. The CDR3 region is CSVEPKSYLSYEQYF. CDR3 bases: TGCAGCGTTGAACCCAAGAGCTACCTTAGTTACGAGCAGTACTTC.

The rearrangement joins TRBV21-1 to TRBJ2-3. TRBV21-1 is an annotated pseudogene. The CDR3 runs to 13 residues. The CDR3 protein is CASSRGCTDTQYF. CDR3 sequence (DNA): TGTGCCAGCAGCAGGGGCTGCACAGATACGCAGTATTTT.

In this sample, this clonotype turned up many times. The chain recombines TRBV10-3 with TRBJ1-2, with 8 bases lining up with TRBD1. This CDR3 is built from 13 residues. Looked up from germline, CDR1 is ENHRY and CDR2 is SYGVKD. V dropped 4 bases and J dropped 5; count of bases not matched to a gene: 3. CDR3 sequence reads: CAISGTGFYGYTF. The CDR3 nucleotides read TGTGCCATCAGTGGGACAGGGTTTTATGGCTACACCTTC.

The J gene is TRBJ2-3, the V gene TRBV6-1; 7 bases are shared with TRBD1. J was trimmed by 1 base and V by 8 bases; bases with no gene match: 3. In germline, CDR1 is MNHNS, CDR2 SASEGT. This CDR3 has 13 residues. The CDR3 region has the DNA TGTGCCAGCCTCGGGACAGGCACAGATACGCAGTATTTT. Its translation: CASLGTGTDTQYF.

At least ten counts were recorded for this clonotype. The J gene is TRBJ1-2, the V gene TRBV20-1; D is ambiguous. V was pared by 3 bases and J by 8 bases, with 19 bases between. The germline gives CDR1 DFQATT, CDR2 SNEGSKA (reference sequence). The CDR3 extends over 14 amino acids. CDR3 coding DNA: TGCAGTGCTAGCGACCGGGTCCAAACGGGCGGCTACACCTTC. Translated, it gives CSASDRVQTGGYTF.

This clonotype was recorded many times. V is TRBV29-1 and J is TRBJ2-1; D is ambiguous. V lost 7 bases, J lost 8 bases, and 15 bases lay in between. CDR3 length: 12 amino acids. Germline V gene lookup returns CDR1 SQVTM and CDR2 ANQGSEA. CDR3 in DNA: TGCAGCGCTTATAGTACTGCGGATGAGCAGTTCTTC. It codes for CSAYSTADEQFF.

The CDR3 spells CSGRGYAGGKDTQYF. The CDR3 DNA sequence: TGCAGCGGGAGAGGGTATGCGGGGGGCAAGGATACGCAGTATTTT. The chain employs TRBV29-1 and TRBJ2-3, with 8 bases fitting TRBD2. Germline V gives CDR1 SQVTM, CDR2 ANQGSEA. The J segment lost 6 bases and the V segment lost 7 bases, leaving 15 bases of the junction unmatched. The CDR3 length is 15 residues.

The V gene is TRBV7-2, the J gene TRBJ1-1; a possible D gene is TRBD1 (5 bases). The germline CDR1 and CDR2 sequences are SGHTA and FQGNSA. This CDR3 has 16 residues. V gave up 5 bases and J gave up 0 bases, with 16 bases separating them. The CDR3 protein is CASSPRAGTLNTEAFF. The CDR3 bases are TGTGCCAGCAGCCCCCGGGCAGGGACCCTGAACACTGAAGCTTTCTTT.

This clonotype was seen repeatedly, ten times or more. The chain uses TRBV12-3 or TRBV12-4 and TRBJ1-1, with 7 bases matching TRBD1. The J segment lost 5 bases and the V segment lost 5 bases, leaving 8 bases of the junction unmatched. This CDR3 has 14 residues. In DNA, the CDR3 is TGTGCCAGCAGTCCGACAGGGCTCGGAACTGAAGCTTTCTTT. It encodes CASSPTGLGTEAFF.

This clonotype was counted between two and nine times. The chain employs TRBV27 and TRBJ2-1; the match to TRBD2 covers 11 bases. The CDR3 runs to 14 residues. V shed 4 bases, J shed 7 bases, and the junction held 3 bases outside the gene matches. Germline V lookup: CDR1 MNHEY, CDR2 SMNVEV (reference sequence). CDR3 DNA sequence: TGTGCCAGCAGTTCGACTAGCGGGGAGAATGAGCAGTTCTTC. This encodes CASSSTSGENEQFF.

This clonotype occurred a few times. V and J are TRBV12-3 or TRBV12-4 and TRBJ2-1; the match to TRBD2 covers 9 bases. This CDR3 spans 16 amino acids. V lost 1 base, J lost 8 bases, and 9 bases stayed unmatched. For the CDR3, the DNA is TGTGCCAGCAGTTTAGGTGGGACTAGCCTTTGGGATGAGCAGTTCTTC. It translates to CASSLGGTSLWDEQFF.

This clonotype was detected many times. This rearrangement joins TRBV5-6 to TRBJ1-5; TRBD1 matches at 7 bases. The V gene's germline CDR1 is SGHDT and CDR2 YYEEEE. The ends lost 3 bases at V and 7 bases at J; junction bases unmatched: 7. The CDR3 consists of 14 residues. The CDR3 loop is CASSYFDRVQPQHF. The DNA for the CDR3 is TGTGCCAGCAGCTACTTCGACAGGGTCCAGCCCCAGCATTTT.

Worth noting for this clonotype: One base away lies a much larger clone, so this may be a sequencing read error. This chain joins TRBV2 and TRBJ2-7, with 10 bases that match TRBD1. The germline gives CDR1 SNHLY, CDR2 FYNNEI. The CDR3 length is 19 residues. In DNA, the CDR3 is TGTGCCTGCAGTTTTGAGGCGGGAAATACCGGGACAGGGGACTACGAGCAGTACTTC. Its translation: CACSFEAGNTGTGDYEQYF.

The genes are TRBV9 and TRBJ2-1; D ambiguous. The CDR3 runs to 12 residues. Germline CDR1 and CDR2: SGDLS and YYNGEE. V lost 0 bases, J lost 13 bases, and 11 bases lay in between. The CDR3 DNA is TGTGCCAGCAGCGTAGATGCAGCCCACCAGTTCTTC. Translated, it gives CASSVDAAHQFF.

This clonotype showed up just a few times. This rearrangement joins TRBV29-1 to TRBJ2-5; the D gene is possibly TRBD2 (5 bases). Trimming took off 3 bases at V and 1 base at J, with 15 bases between the two ends. CDR3 length: 15 amino acids. The germline CDR1 and CDR2 sequences are SQVTM and ANQGSEA. CDR3 nucleotide sequence: TGCAGCGTTGATCCCACTTCGGACTTCCAAGAGACCCAGTACTTC. It is translated as CSVDPTSDFQETQYF.

This clonotype was seen many times. The chain is built from TRBV20-1 and TRBJ2-4, with D possibly TRBD2 on 5 matching bases. Trimming removed 6 bases from V and 7 bases from J, with 22 bases in between. Germline V gives CDR1 DFQATT, CDR2 SNEGSKA (reference sequence). The CDR3 covers 15 residues. The CDR3 region has the DNA TGCAGTGCCATAAGGTTTACGGGCGGGCGGAACATTCAGTACTTC. Amino acid sequence: CSAIRFTGGRNIQYF.

The chain uses TRBV15 and TRBJ1-5; D is perhaps TRBD1 (5 bases). CDR1 LNHNV and CDR2 YYDKDF come from the germline V gene (reference sequence). CDR3 length: 12 amino acids. V was pared by 9 bases and J by 1 base, with 7 bases between. The CDR3 DNA sequence: TGTGCCACACAGGACAGCAATCAGCCCCAGCATTTT. Residues: CATQDSNQPQHF. The full variable domain, its missing parts supplied by reference TRBV15 and TRBJ1-5, is DAMVIQNPRYQVTQFGKPVTLSCSQTLNHNVMYWYQQKSSQAPKLLFHYYDKDFNNEADTPDNFQSRRPNTSFCFLDIRSPGLGDTAMYLCATQDSNQPQHFGDGTRLSIL.

CDR3 sequence (DNA): TGTGCCAGCAGGCAGGCTCGCAATCAGCCCCAGCATTTT. Amino acids: CASRQARNQPQHF. The chain uses TRBV27 and TRBJ1-5; D remains ambiguous. Germline V lookup: CDR1 MNHEY, CDR2 SMNVEV (reference sequence). This CDR3 is built from 13 residues. V was cut by 6 bases and J by 2 bases, with 8 bases left in between.